The clone carrying this TCR beta chain has just a few counts. Antigen specificity is unknown. This sample was included in a study of T-cell reconstitution after alpha-beta-depleted transplantation in children. Study-wide results and limits: The high TCRbeta diversity at day 60 in some patients came from surviving recipient T cells and thymic progenitors. Reportedly, roughly two months post-transplant, alpha-beta T cells arose from several hundred expanded graft clones.

Preparation of the TCRbeta library was carried out with unique molecular identifiers. Via MiXCR, TCRdb re-called the PCR reads, giving one row per CDR3 protein. The table has approximately 430,000 distinct CDR3 sequences, 15% to 20% seen once. Germline V gene data show CDR1 as SEHNR and CDR2 as FQNEAQ (reference sequence). This CDR3 region has 15 residues. V was clipped by 4 bases and J by 0 bases, with 13 bases between them. The input for sequencing was PBMCs, mostly from graft donor cells, taken 360 days after TCRalphabeta/CD19-depleted stem cell transplant. The receptor was derived from a boy under two years old who had a stem cell transplant for Wiskott-Aldrich syndrome, so the T cells may come from the graft donor. V and J are TRBV7-9 and TRBJ2-7, with D perhaps TRBD2 (5 bases). CDR3 in DNA: TGTGCCAGCAGCTCCCGGAGGACGAGCTCCTACGAGCAGTACTTC. Its protein product is CASSSRRTSSYEQYF.